A selection of T cell receptor beta chains follows, all from one sample in a study of blood T cell repertoires in COVID-19. The data were produced by immunoSEQ multiplex PCR, yet TCRdb's version contains in-frame clones alone and is incomplete. There are some 140,000 clones in the sample; around 85% occur only once, and about 4.3% lies in the top ten. Input material: peripheral blood. The receptors here all came from a human donor in a cohort sampled during active COVID-19. Each CDR3 is given with its conserved first and last residue. The D gene is left open where the match is weak. Size values are once, few and many counts, or a class for expanded clones, and some rows have none.

J	D	V	size	DNA	CDR3
TRBJ2-4	TRBD1	TRBV24-1	NA	TGTGCCACCAGTGAAGGGACAGGGCTAGCCAAAAACATTCAGTACTTC	CATSEGTGLAKNIQYF
TRBJ2-1	NA	TRBV6-6	NA	TGTGCCAGCAGTTACCGTAGCGGAGGAGCCCGCAATGAGCAGTTCTTC	CASSYRSGGARNEQFF
TRBJ2-3	NA	TRBV5-4	NA	TGTGCCAGCAGCCAACAATCCGTGGATACGCAGTATTTT	CASSQQSVDTQYF
TRBJ1-2	TRBD1	TRBV6-5	NA	TGTGCCAGCAGTTACTCAGGCCAGGGGGAGTTCTATGGCTACACCTTC	CASSYSGQGEFYGYTF
TRBJ1-5	TRBD1	TRBV27	NA	TGTGCCAGCAAGATCGGACAGGGTGGGCAGCCCCAGCATTTT	CASKIGQGGQPQHF
TRBJ1-3	NA	TRBV5-1	NA	TGCGCCAGCAGCTTGGTGCAGGGGTCTGGAAACACCATATATTTT	CASSLVQGSGNTIYF
TRBJ2-2	NA	TRBV9	NA	TGTGCCAGCAGTTACGATGGAGGGTACACCGGGGAGCTGTTTTTT	CASSYDGGYTGELFF
TRBJ2-3	NA	TRBV10-1	few	TGCGCCAGCAGTGAGGGCAATTTGGCTACGCAGTATTTT	CASSEGNLATQYF
TRBJ1-1	TRBD1	TRBV19	NA	TGTGCCAGTAGGGCAGGGGGCATCACTGAAGCTTTCTTT	CASRAGGITEAFF
TRBJ1-1	NA	TRBV4-1	few	TGCGCCAGCAGCCAAGATCCCGGGAACACTGAAGCTTTCTTT	CASSQDPGNTEAFF
TRBJ1-1	TRBD1	TRBV6-2/TRBV6-3	once	TGTGCCAGCAGTTACCCTGGACAGGTTGAAGCTTTCTTT	CASSYPGQVEAFF
TRBJ1-1	TRBD1	TRBV18	NA	TGTGCCAGCTCGCCTTTGACAGGGGACACTGAAGCTTTCTTT	CASSPLTGDTEAFF
TRBJ1-2	TRBD1	TRBV19	NA	TGTGCCAGTAGTGCCATAACGGACAGGAGGAACTATGGCTACACCTTC	CASSAITDRRNYGYTF
TRBJ1-1	NA	TRBV6-5	NA	TGTGCCAGCAGAAAGGCACTACCTGAAGCTTTCTTT	CASRKALPEAFF
TRBJ2-7	TRBD2	TRBV7-3	NA	TGTGCCAGCAGCTTACTGGCGACTAGCGGATACTACGAGCAGTACTTC	CASSLLATSGYYEQYF
TRBJ1-6	TRBD1	TRBV9	NA	TGTGCCAGCAGCGAGACGGACAGGCCCGGGAATTCACCCCTCCACTTT	CASSETDRPGNSPLHF
TRBJ2-4	NA	TRBV19	NA	TGTGCCAGTAGTACGGGTGTAGAAAACATTCAGTACTTC	CASSTGVENIQYF
TRBJ1-1	NA	TRBV7-8	once	TGTGCCAGCAGCTTAGTAGGGAGGACGAACACTGAAGCTTTCTTT	CASSLVGRTNTEAFF
TRBJ1-2	TRBD1	TRBV27	once	TGTGCCAGCTCTGACAGGGGGCTTAGCTACACCTTC	CASSDRGLSYTF
TRBJ1-2	TRBD1	TRBV3-1/TRBV3-2	NA	TGTGCCAGCAGCCCCTCGGGACAGCGCTATGGCTACACCTTC	CASSPSGQRYGYTF
TRBJ2-2	NA	TRBV3-1/TRBV3-2	few	TGTGCCAGCAGCCCAGGGGCAGACAACACCGGGGAGCTGTTTTTT	CASSPGADNTGELFF
TRBJ1-1	NA	TRBV27	NA	TGTGCCAGCAGTACCCAGGGGTGGGACACTGAAGCTTTCTTT	CASSTQGWDTEAFF
TRBJ1-1	NA	TRBV10-2	NA	TGCGCCAGCAGAACAGGGAGGAACACTGAAGCTTTCTTT	CASRTGRNTEAFF
TRBJ1-2	TRBD1	TRBV9	NA	TGTGCCAGCAGCGTAGAGGGGGGACAGGGTAACTATGGCTACACCTTC	CASSVEGGQGNYGYTF
TRBJ1-5	TRBD1	TRBV18	many	TGTGCCAGCTCACTTGCAGGGGGTAGTCAGCCCCAGCATTTT	CASSLAGGSQPQHF
TRBJ2-2	TRBD2	TRBV15	few	TGTGCCACCAGCAGACCCTGGGGGGCGGGAGGGCCCGACACCGGGGAGCTGTTTTTT	CATSRPWGAGGPDTGELFF
TRBJ2-5	NA	TRBV9	NA	TGTGCCAGCAGCCAAAGTGGGGCCCCCGGAGAGACCCAGTACTTC	CASSQSGAPGETQYF
TRBJ1-3	TRBD1	TRBV7-9	NA	TGTGCCAGCAGCGGACCGGACAGGGGAAACTCTGGAAACACCATATATTTT	CASSGPDRGNSGNTIYF
TRBJ2-3	TRBD2	TRBV6-1	NA	TGTGCCAGCAGTGAAGGAACGGGGGGGGCGGCAGATACGCAGTATTTT	CASSEGTGGAADTQYF
TRBJ2-5	NA	TRBV7-9	NA	TGTGCCAGCCCCGGTCCAGAGACCCAGTACTTC	CASPGPETQYF
TRBJ2-2	NA	TRBV6-4	NA	TGTGCCAGCAAGGCTAGCGTGACCGGGGAGCTGTTTTTT	CASKASVTGELFF
TRBJ2-3	TRBD2	TRBV25-1	NA	TGTGCCAGCAGTGGAGGGACTAGCGGGAGGGCAGATACGCAGTATTTT	CASSGGTSGRADTQYF
TRBJ1-4	NA	TRBV11-2	NA	TGTGCCAGCAGCTTAGTAGGGACGGGGGATGAAAAACTGTTTTTT	CASSLVGTGDEKLFF
TRBJ2-6	NA	TRBV7-3	NA	TGTGCCAGCAGCCCTCTTGGCGGAGGGGCCAACGTCCTGACTTTC	CASSPLGGGANVLTF
TRBJ2-7	TRBD1	TRBV10-3	NA	TGTGCCATCAGTGGGGACAGCGCCTACGAGCAGTACTTC	CAISGDSAYEQYF
TRBJ1-2	NA	TRBV9	NA	TGTGCCAGCAGCTCTGGACAGCGCTATGGCTACACCTTC	CASSSGQRYGYTF
TRBJ2-1	TRBD2	TRBV29-1	NA	TGCAGCGTTGAAGGGAGCGGGAGTACGGGCTTCTTC	CSVEGSGSTGFF
TRBJ2-5	NA	TRBV9	NA	TGTGCCAGCGGACGAGGACAGCAAGAGACCCAGTACTTC	CASGRGQQETQYF